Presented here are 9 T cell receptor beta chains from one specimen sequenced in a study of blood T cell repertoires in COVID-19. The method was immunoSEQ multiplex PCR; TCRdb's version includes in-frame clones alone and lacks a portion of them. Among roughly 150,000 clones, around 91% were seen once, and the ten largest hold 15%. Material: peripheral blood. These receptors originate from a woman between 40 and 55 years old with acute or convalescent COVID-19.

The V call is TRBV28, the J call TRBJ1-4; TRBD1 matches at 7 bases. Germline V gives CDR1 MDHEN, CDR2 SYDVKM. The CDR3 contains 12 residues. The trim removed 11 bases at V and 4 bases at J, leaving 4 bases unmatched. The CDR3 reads CAATGINEKLFF. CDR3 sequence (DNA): TGTGCCGCGACAGGGATTAATGAAAAACTGTTTTTT.

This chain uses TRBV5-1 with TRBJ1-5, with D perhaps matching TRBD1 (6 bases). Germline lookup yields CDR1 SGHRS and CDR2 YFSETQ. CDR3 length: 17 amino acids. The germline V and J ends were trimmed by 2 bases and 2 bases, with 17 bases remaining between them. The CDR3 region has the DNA TGCGCCAGCAGCTTACAACCACAGGGTAGGGGCAATCAGCCCCAGCATTTT. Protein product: CASSLQPQGRGNQPQHF.

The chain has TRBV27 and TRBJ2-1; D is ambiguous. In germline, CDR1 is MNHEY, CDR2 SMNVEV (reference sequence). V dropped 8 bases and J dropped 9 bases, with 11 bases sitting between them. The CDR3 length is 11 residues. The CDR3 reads CASGDRGEQFF. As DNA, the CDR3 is TGTGCCAGCGGAGACCGCGGTGAGCAGTTCTTC.

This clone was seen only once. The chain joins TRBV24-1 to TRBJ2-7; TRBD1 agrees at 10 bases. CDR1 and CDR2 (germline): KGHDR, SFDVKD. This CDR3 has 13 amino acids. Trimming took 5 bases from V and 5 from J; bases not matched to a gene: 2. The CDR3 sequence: CATSGTGGDEQYF. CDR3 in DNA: TGTGCCACCAGTGGGACAGGGGGGGACGAGCAGTACTTC.

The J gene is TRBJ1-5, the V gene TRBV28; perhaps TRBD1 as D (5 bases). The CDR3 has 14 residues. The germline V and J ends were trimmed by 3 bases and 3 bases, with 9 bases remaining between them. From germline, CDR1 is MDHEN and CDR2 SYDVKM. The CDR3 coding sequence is TGTGCCAGCAGTTTTGACAGCTACAATCAGCCCCAGCATTTT. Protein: CASSFDSYNQPQHF.

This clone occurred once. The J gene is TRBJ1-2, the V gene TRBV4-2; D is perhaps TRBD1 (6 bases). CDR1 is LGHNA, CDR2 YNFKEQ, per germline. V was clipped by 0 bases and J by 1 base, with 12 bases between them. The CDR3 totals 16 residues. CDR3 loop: CASSQDNQGYNYGYTF. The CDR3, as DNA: TGTGCCAGCAGCCAAGATAATCAGGGGTATAACTATGGCTACACCTTC.

This chain's CDR3 is CASSAPYDNPLNNEQFF. The DNA of the CDR3 is TGTGCCAGCAGCGCCCCCTACGACAATCCCCTAAACAATGAGCAGTTCTTC. This chain links TRBV9 with TRBJ2-1; no firm D call. CDR1 SGDLS and CDR2 YYNGEE come from the germline V gene. There are 17 residues in the CDR3. V lost 3 bases and J lost 5, with 21 bases in between.

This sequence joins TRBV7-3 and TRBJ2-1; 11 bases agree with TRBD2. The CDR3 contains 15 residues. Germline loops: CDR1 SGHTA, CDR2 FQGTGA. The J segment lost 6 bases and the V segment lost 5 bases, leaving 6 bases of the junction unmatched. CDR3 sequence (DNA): TGTGCCAGCAGCCTTATTAGCGGGGGGGCCAATGAGCAGTTCTTC. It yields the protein CASSLISGGANEQFF.

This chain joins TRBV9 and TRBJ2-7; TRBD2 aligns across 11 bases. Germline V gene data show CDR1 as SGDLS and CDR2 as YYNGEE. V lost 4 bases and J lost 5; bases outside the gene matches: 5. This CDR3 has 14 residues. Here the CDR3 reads CASSPSSGRNEQYF. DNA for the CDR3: TGTGCCAGCAGCCCCTCTAGCGGGAGGAACGAGCAGTACTTC. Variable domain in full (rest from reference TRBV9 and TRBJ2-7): DSGVTQTPKHLITATGQRVTLRCSPRSGDLSVYWYQQSLDQGLQFLIQYYNGEERAKGNILERFSAQQFPDLHSELNLSSLELGDSALYFCASSPSSGRNEQYFGPGTRLTVT.